This T cell receptor beta chain was documented in a study of shared clonotypes between healthy human individuals. The CDR3 runs 16 residues. The J segment lost 0 bases and the V segment lost 5 bases, leaving 6 bases of the junction unmatched. From germline, CDR1 is SGHTA and CDR2 FQGNSA. As for this clone: Additional DNA sequences in this sample encode the identical CDR3.

Using immunoSEQ multiplex PCR, the repertoire was profiled, and TCRdb retains in-frame clones only, with some absent. The table has more than 2 million clones, roughly 95% seen once. The sequenced sample was naive CD4+ T cells sorted from blood. Subset defined: CD45RA+ positively selected. This chain links TRBV7-2 with TRBJ2-1, with TRBD2 matching over 8 bases. This receptor was identified in a man younger than 35 in good health. The CDR3 nucleotides are TGTGCCAGCAGCCTTAGCGGGGCCAGCTCCTACAATGAGCAGTTCTTC. This codes for CASSLSGASSYNEQFF.